The entry below gives a single TCR beta chain sequence along with its context. Its antigen is unknown. A multiplex PCR was run with 60 Vbeta primers and 13 Jbeta primers. Some clones are missing from TCRdb's copy, which holds only in-frame ones; the method was immunoSEQ multiplex PCR. This table has 120,000 to 150,000 clones, around 70% appearing once. The sample belongs to a study of cytomegalovirus exposure and HLA in healthy donors. About the study: An analysis done earlier identified around 100 million unique TCR beta sequences from around 180 million T cells.

Overall study findings and caveats: Reports indicate that TCR beta sequences accurately predicted the HLA-A and HLA-B alleles of most subjects.

The CDR3 contains 18 residues. Germline V gives CDR1 SGDLS, CDR2 YYNGEE. Trimming cost V 3 bases and J 1 base; bases outside gene matches: 6. The sequenced sample consisted of PBMCs. The clonotype was recovered from a man aged 35-49 years in good health and CMV-seronegative. The gene calls are TRBV9 and TRBJ2-1; 14 nucleotides align to TRBD2. The CDR3 DNA sequence: TGTGCCAGCAGCGCCGGGACTAGCGGGAGTTGGTCCTACAATGAGCAGTTCTTC. Its translation: CASSAGTSGSWSYNEQFF.